A single sample is the source of the 20 T cell receptor beta chains below, sequenced in a study of response to subunit inactivated influenza vaccine. TCRdb passed the RT-PCR reads through MiXCR, listing each CDR3 protein once. The data show over 750,000 distinct CDR3 sequences, roughly 20% seen once. This specimen consisted of PBMCs from blood, obtained about 5 days after vaccination. The receptors derive from a man aged 50 or older who received an inactivated influenza vaccine.

The chain joins TRBV20-1 to TRBJ1-6; tentative D call: TRBD1 (6 bases). The germline V gene encodes CDR1 DFQATT and CDR2 SNEGSKA (reference sequence). The V and J ends lost 5 bases and 4 bases respectively, with 12 bases between them. CDR3 length: 14 amino acids. CDR3 residues: CSAGGRGYNSPLHF. CDR3 DNA: TGCAGTGCTGGGGGGCGCGGATATAATTCACCCCTCCACTTT.

The V gene is TRBV12-3 or TRBV12-4, the J gene TRBJ2-7; 8 bases agree with TRBD2. With V trimmed by 7 bases and J by 3 bases, 8 bases remained unmatched. This CDR3 contains 14 residues. The CDR3 sequence is CASNPGGPLYEQYF. The CDR3 DNA reads TGTGCCAGCAACCCGGGGGGGCCCCTCTACGAGCAGTACTTC.

The genes are TRBV10-3 and TRBJ2-7; no clear D gene. The germline V gene encodes CDR1 ENHRY and CDR2 SYGVKD. Trimming cost V 0 bases and J 0 bases, with 6 bases left between them. CDR3 size: 14 residues. Here the CDR3 reads CAISESAPSYEQYF. CDR3 nucleotide sequence: TGTGCCATCAGTGAGTCCGCACCCTCCTACGAGCAGTACTTC.

This clonotype has just a few counts. The gene calls are TRBV10-1 and TRBJ2-3; TRBD1 aligns across 11 bases. The CDR3 length is 16 residues. The germline V gene encodes CDR1 WNHNN and CDR2 SYGVQD (reference sequence). Trimming at V came to 2 bases and at J to 7 bases, leaving 8 bases not matched to a gene. The DNA for the CDR3 is TGCGCCAGCAGTGAGGCCGGACAGGGGGCACTAAATACGCAGTATTTT. This sequence encodes CASSEAGQGALNTQYF.

Concerning this clonotype itself: The germline gene is not matched at one end of the junction; a read error may be the cause. The J gene is TRBJ2-3, the V gene TRBV12-3 or TRBV12-4; a weak D match, TRBD2 (5 bases). The CDR3 spans 16 residues. As DNA, the CDR3 is TGTCCCAGCAGTTTAAGTCCTAGCTGGGGCACAGATACGCAGTATTTT. Residues: CPSSLSPSWGTDTQYF.

The chain is built from TRBV20-1 and TRBJ2-7, with D possibly matching TRBD1 (6 bases). This CDR3 has 15 amino acids. The V and J ends lost 0 bases and 3 bases respectively, with 15 bases between them. CDR1 and CDR2 from the germline V gene are DFQATT and SNEGSKA (reference sequence). The chain's CDR3 is CSARDAQGKVYEQYF. In DNA, the CDR3 is TGCAGTGCTAGAGATGCGCAGGGGAAGGTCTACGAGCAGTACTTC.

This clonotype was detected only a few times. The V gene is TRBV7-2, the J gene TRBJ2-7; possibly TRBD2 for D (6 bases). This CDR3 is 16 amino acids long. The germline V gene encodes CDR1 SGHTA and CDR2 FQGNSA. V was clipped by 1 base and J by 0 bases, with 13 bases between them. CDR3 region: CASSLVGSGTSYEQYF. Here the CDR3 DNA reads TGTGCCAGCAGCTTAGTAGGTAGCGGAACCTCCTACGAGCAGTACTTC.

This clonotype has only a few counts. This rearrangement joins TRBV10-3 to TRBJ2-5; no clear D. The CDR3 is 14 amino acids. Germline V gene data show CDR1 as ENHRY and CDR2 as SYGVKD. V was trimmed by 2 bases and J by 2 bases, leaving 9 bases between them. CDR3 amino acids: CAISERGSQETQYF. The CDR3, as DNA: TGTGCCATCAGTGAGAGAGGCAGTCAAGAGACCCAGTACTTC.

The chain has TRBV2 and TRBJ2-1; D call uncertain. V lost 4 bases to trimming and J lost 5 bases, with 9 bases between them. The CDR3 spans 13 residues. Looked up from germline, CDR1 is SNHLY and CDR2 is FYNNEI. CDR3 bases: TGTGCCAGCAGTGTCCTAAGGGACAATGAGCAGTTCTTC. Translating gives CASSVLRDNEQFF.

The rearrangement joins TRBV4-2 to TRBJ2-3; D is uncertain. V was pared by 0 bases and J by 2 bases, with 0 bases between. The length of the CDR3 is 12 residues. Germline V gives CDR1 LGHNA, CDR2 YNFKEQ. This chain's CDR3 is CASSQDTDTQYF. For the CDR3, the DNA is TGTGCCAGCAGCCAAGACACAGATACGCAGTATTTT.

The sample holds a few counts of this clonotype. This chain joins TRBV24-1 and TRBJ2-7; D tentatively reads TRBD1 or TRBD2 (5 bases each). Germline CDR1 reads KGHDR; CDR2 reads SFDVKD. The V end was cut by 8 bases, the J end by 2 bases, with 21 bases between. The CDR3 sequence is 16 residues long. The CDR3 nucleotides read TGTGCCACCAAGTCCCCCGGGACCGATAATACCTACGAGCAGTACTTC. This translates into CATKSPGTDNTYEQYF.

This clonotype was observed a few times. The chain uses TRBV9 and TRBJ2-7; perhaps D is TRBD1 or TRBD2 (5 bases each). The V and J ends lost 3 bases and 2 bases respectively, with 15 bases between them. Germline values: CDR1 SGDLS, CDR2 YYNGEE. The CDR3 totals 15 residues. The CDR3 nucleotides are TGTGCCAGCAGCGCCGGGGACGGAAACCCCTACGAGCAGTACTTC. Translation: CASSAGDGNPYEQYF.

This clonotype was found many times. The gene calls are TRBV12-3 or TRBV12-4 and TRBJ2-7; possibly TRBD2 for D (6 bases). V lost 3 bases and J 4 bases, leaving 16 bases between the germline ends. The CDR3 spans 15 residues. CDR3 protein: CASSLGGRTDYEQYF. The CDR3 region has the DNA TGTGCCAGCAGTTTGGGAGGCAGGACCGATTACGAGCAGTACTTC.

The V call is TRBV7-9, the J call TRBJ1-2; possibly TRBD1 for D (5 bases). The CDR3 is 13 amino acids. Trimming removed 6 bases at V and 4 bases at J, with 12 bases between. CDR1 and CDR2 (germline): SEHNR, FQNEAQ (reference sequence). CDR3 amino acids: CASRPQGPYGYTF. The CDR3 DNA follows: TGTGCCAGCAGACCCCAGGGTCCCTATGGCTACACCTTC. Using reference TRBV7-9 and TRBJ1-2 for the parts outside the CDR3, the full variable domain is DTGVSQNPRHKITKRGQNVTFRCDPISEHNRLYWYRQTLGQGPEFLTYFQNEAQLEKSRLLSDRFSAERPKGSFSTLEIQRTEQGDSAMYLCASRPQGPYGYTFGSGTRLTVV.

The V and J genes are TRBV7-8 and TRBJ2-5; 7 bases match TRBD2. The junction had 8 bases not matched to a gene; V was cut back by 8 bases and J by 2 bases. This CDR3 has 14 residues. Per germline, CDR1 SGHVS and CDR2 FQNEAQ. CDR3 coding DNA: TGTGCCAGCGGGGCTAGCGGAAGTCAAGAGACCCAGTACTTC. Translation gives CASGASGSQETQYF.

This clonotype was seen many times. The chain links TRBV12-3 or TRBV12-4 to TRBJ2-7; TRBD2 is a possible D gene (6 bases). V lost 6 bases to trimming and J lost 5 bases, with 11 bases between them. The CDR3 totals 12 residues. CDR3 loop: CASSWGGNEQYF. The CDR3 DNA sequence: TGTGCCAGCAGCTGGGGAGGAAACGAGCAGTACTTC.

The V call is TRBV5-4, the J call TRBJ2-1; TRBD2 might be the D (6 bases). The CDR3 totals 16 residues. The V end lost 0 bases, the J end lost 0 bases, and 10 bases lay between the germline ends. CDR1 SGHNT and CDR2 YYREEE come from the germline V gene (reference sequence). The CDR3 DNA reads TGTGCCAGCAGCTTGGAGGCGGGGACCTCCTACAATGAGCAGTTCTTC. It is translated as CASSLEAGTSYNEQFF.

This clonotype came up a few times. The V and J genes are TRBV7-2 and TRBJ2-4, with 8 bases that match TRBD1. CDR3 length: 16 amino acids. In germline, CDR1 is SGHTA, CDR2 FQGNSA. The V and J ends lost 1 base and 6 bases, in that order; junction bases with no gene match: 8. CDR3 coding DNA: TGTGCCAGCAGCTTAGTCGTCGGGCAGGGGGCAAACATTCAGTACTTC. Its translation is CASSLVVGQGANIQYF.

The rearrangement joins TRBV29-1 to TRBJ1-3; D is ambiguous. The germline gives CDR1 SQVTM, CDR2 ANQGSEA. The CDR3 runs to 13 residues. Trimming shortened V by 4 bases and J by 0 bases, and 7 bases separated the two germline ends. CDR3 in amino acids: CSVGFSSGNTIYF. CDR3 sequence (DNA): TGCAGCGTTGGATTCAGCTCTGGAAACACCATATATTTT.

This clonotype appeared many times. V usage is TRBV20-1 and J usage is TRBJ1-2, with a tentative D call TRBD1 (5 bases). CDR1 and CDR2 (germline): DFQATT, SNEGSKA (reference sequence). This CDR3 has 13 residues. V was trimmed by 1 base and J by 4 bases, leaving 10 bases between them. The CDR3 DNA reads as TGCAGTGCTAGAGTGGGGGGGGTCTATGGCTACACCTTC. It is translated as CSARVGGVYGYTF.